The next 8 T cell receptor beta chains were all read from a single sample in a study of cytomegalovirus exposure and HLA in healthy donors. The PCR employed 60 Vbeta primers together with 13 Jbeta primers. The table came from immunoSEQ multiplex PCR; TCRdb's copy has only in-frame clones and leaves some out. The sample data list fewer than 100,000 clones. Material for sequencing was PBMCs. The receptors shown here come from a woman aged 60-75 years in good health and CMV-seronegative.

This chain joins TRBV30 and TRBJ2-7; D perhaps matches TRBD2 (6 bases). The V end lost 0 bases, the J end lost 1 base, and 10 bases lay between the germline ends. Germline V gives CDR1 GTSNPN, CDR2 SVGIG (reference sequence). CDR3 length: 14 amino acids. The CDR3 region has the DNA TGTGCCTGGAGTGTGGGACTGGATTCCTACGAGCAGTACTTC. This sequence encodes CAWSVGLDSYEQYF.

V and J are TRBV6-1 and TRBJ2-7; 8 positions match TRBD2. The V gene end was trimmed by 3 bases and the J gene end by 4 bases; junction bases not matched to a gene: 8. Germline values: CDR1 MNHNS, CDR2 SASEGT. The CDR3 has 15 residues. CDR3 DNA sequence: TGTGCCAGCAGTGAGTCCCGGGGGGGAGGATACGAGCAGTACTTC. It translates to CASSESRGGGYEQYF.

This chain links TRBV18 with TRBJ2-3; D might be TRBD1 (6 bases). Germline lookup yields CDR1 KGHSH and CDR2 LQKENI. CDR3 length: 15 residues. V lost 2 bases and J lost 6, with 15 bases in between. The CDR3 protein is CASSPSGTWADTQYF. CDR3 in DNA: TGTGCCAGCTCACCAAGTGGGACATGGGCCGATACGCAGTATTTT.

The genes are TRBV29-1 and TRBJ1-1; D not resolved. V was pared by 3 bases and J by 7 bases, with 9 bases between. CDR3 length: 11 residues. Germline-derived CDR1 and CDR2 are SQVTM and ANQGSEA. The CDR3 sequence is CSVDSVGEAFF. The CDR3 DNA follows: TGCAGCGTTGATTCGGTCGGTGAAGCTTTCTTT.

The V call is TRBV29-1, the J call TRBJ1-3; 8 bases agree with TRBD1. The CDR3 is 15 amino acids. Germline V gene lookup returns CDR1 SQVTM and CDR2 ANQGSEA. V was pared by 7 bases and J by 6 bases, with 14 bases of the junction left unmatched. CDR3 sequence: CSALTQGAKENTIYF. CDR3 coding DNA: TGCAGCGCCCTGACCCAGGGGGCAAAGGAAAACACCATATATTTT.

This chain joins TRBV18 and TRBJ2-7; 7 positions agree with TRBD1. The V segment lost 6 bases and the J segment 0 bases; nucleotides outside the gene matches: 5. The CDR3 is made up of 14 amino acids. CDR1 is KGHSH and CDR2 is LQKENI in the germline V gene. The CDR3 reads CASSQGQVSYEQYF. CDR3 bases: TGTGCCAGCTCCCAAGGACAGGTCTCCTACGAGCAGTACTTC.

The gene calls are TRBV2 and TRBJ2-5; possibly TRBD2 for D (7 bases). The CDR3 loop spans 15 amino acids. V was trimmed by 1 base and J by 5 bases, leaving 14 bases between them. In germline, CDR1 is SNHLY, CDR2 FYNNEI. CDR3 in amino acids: CASSEVGGGGETQYF. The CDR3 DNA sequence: TGTGCCAGCAGTGAAGTCGGGGGAGGGGGGGAGACCCAGTACTTC.

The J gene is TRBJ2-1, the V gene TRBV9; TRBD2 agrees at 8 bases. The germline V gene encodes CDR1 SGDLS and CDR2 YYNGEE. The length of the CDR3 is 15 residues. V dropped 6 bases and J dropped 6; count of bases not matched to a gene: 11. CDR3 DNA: TGTGCCAGCACCCATTCGACCGGGACTAGCAATGAGCAGTTCTTC. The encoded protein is CASTHSTGTSNEQFF.